Following are 31 T cell receptor beta chains from one sample sequenced in a study of OX40 agonist ivuxolimab in advanced cancers. This table comes from immunoSEQ multiplex PCR, and its TCRdb copy is limited to in-frame clones, with some not included. Counted here are tens of thousands of clones, 87% occurring once; the ten biggest clones make up approximately 1.4%. The sample was CD4+ or CD8+ T cells sorted from blood, taken in a trial of the OX40 agonist ivuxolimab. These receptors all come from an adult with an advanced solid tumor such as melanoma, head and neck, liver or kidney cancer.

This chain connects TRBV30 to TRBJ1-3; D perhaps matches TRBD1 (6 bases). The CDR3 loop spans 19 amino acids. V was cut by 3 bases and J by 0 bases, with 24 bases left in between. The germline gives CDR1 GTSNPN, CDR2 SVGIG (reference sequence). The CDR3 DNA reads as TGTGCCTGGAGACCTAGGGGGTCCGGGACACAGAGCTCTGGAAACACCATATATTTT. Its protein product is CAWRPRGSGTQSSGNTIYF.

This clone has a single count. V usage is TRBV28 and J usage is TRBJ1-1, with D perhaps matching TRBD1 (5 bases). V shed 5 bases and J shed 2 bases, with 18 bases lying between them. CDR1 is MDHEN and CDR2 is SYDVKM in the germline V gene. This CDR3 is built from 16 residues. The CDR3 DNA is TGTGCCAGCAGTCCGATCTCCGGGACGGGTAACACTGAAGCTTTCTTT. Translating gives CASSPISGTGNTEAFF. Supplemented by reference TRBV28 and TRBJ1-1, the full variable domain reads DVKVTQSSRYLVKRTGEKVFLECVQDMDHENMFWYRQDPGLGLRLIYFSYDVKMKEKGDIPEGYSVSREKKERFSLILESASTNQTSMYLCASSPISGTGNTEAFFGQGTRLTVV.

This chain joins TRBV27 and TRBJ1-2, with D unclear. Germline V gene sequence: CDR1 MNHEY, CDR2 SMNVEV (reference sequence). V dropped 0 bases and J dropped 4 bases, with 6 bases sitting between them. The length of the CDR3 is 13 residues. The CDR3 loop reads CASSLSGTYGYTF. CDR3 DNA sequence: TGTGCCAGCAGTTTATCCGGAACCTATGGCTACACCTTC.

This clone was counted a few times. V gene TRBV5-1 combines with J gene TRBJ2-7, with unresolved D. The CDR3 has 13 amino acids. From germline, CDR1 is SGHRS and CDR2 YFSETQ. V lost 4 bases and J lost 6, with 14 bases in between. The CDR3 region has the DNA TGCGCCAGCAGCCCCCTAGTGGAACTCGAGCAGTACTTC. Its protein product is CASSPLVELEQYF.

The CDR3 is CASSGQGKTQYF. For the CDR3, the DNA is TGTGCCAGCAGTGGGCAGGGGAAGACCCAGTACTTC. The chain couples TRBV2 to TRBJ2-5, with D possibly being TRBD1 (6 bases). The CDR3 has 12 residues. With 4 bases removed from V and 6 bases from J, the gap between germline ends came to 9 bases. Germline V gene lookup returns CDR1 SNHLY and CDR2 FYNNEI.

This chain links TRBV15 with TRBJ2-4; 13 bases are shared with TRBD2. V shed 3 bases, J shed 1 base, and the junction held 9 bases outside the gene matches. The CDR3 totals 19 residues. Germline V gene sequence: CDR1 LNHNV, CDR2 YYDKDF (reference sequence). The chain's CDR3 is CATSSSTSGGPGAKNIQYF. DNA of the CDR3: TGTGCCACCAGCAGCTCGACTAGCGGGGGGCCGGGGGCCAAAAACATTCAGTACTTC.

V usage is TRBV15 and J usage is TRBJ1-1; D gene ambiguous. The CDR3 extends over 14 amino acids. The V and J ends lost 8 bases and 3 bases respectively, with 16 bases between them. The germline V gene has CDR1 LNHNV and CDR2 YYDKDF (reference sequence). CDR3 loop: CATQPGQRDTEAFF. CDR3 bases: TGTGCCACCCAGCCGGGCCAGCGTGACACTGAAGCTTTCTTT.

This chain links TRBV7-2 with TRBJ2-3; the match to TRBD2 covers 7 bases. Trimming cost V 4 bases and J 4 bases; bases outside gene matches: 5. Germline V gene sequence: CDR1 SGHTA, CDR2 FQGNSA. The CDR3 spans 14 residues. This chain's CDR3 is CASSSTSRADTQYF. CDR3 DNA: TGTGCCAGCAGCTCGACTAGCCGGGCAGATACGCAGTATTTT.

The rearrangement uses TRBV18 and TRBJ2-2; 9 nucleotides line up with TRBD2. CDR3 size: 18 residues. The V gene end was trimmed by 3 bases and the J gene end by 6 bases; junction bases not matched to a gene: 14. The germline gives CDR1 KGHSH, CDR2 LQKENI. The CDR3 DNA is TGTGCCAGCTCACCTCCCGGGCGGCTAGCGGGGAGATCCGGGGAGCTGTTTTTT. Its protein is CASSPPGRLAGRSGELFF.

The count of this clone is one. The CDR3 here is CASSEGDVSYEQYF. Written as DNA, the CDR3 is TGTGCCAGCAGTGAGGGGGATGTTTCCTACGAGCAGTACTTC. The rearrangement joins TRBV2 to TRBJ2-7; either TRBD1 or TRBD2 may supply D (5 bases each). This CDR3 is 14 amino acids long. Germline V lookup: CDR1 SNHLY, CDR2 FYNNEI. Deletions cut 3 bases from V and 1 base from J, with 10 bases between.

The chain employs TRBV15 and TRBJ2-7; 9 bases align to TRBD2. The CDR3 loop spans 14 amino acids. The V segment lost 1 base and the J segment 5 bases; nucleotides outside the gene matches: 3. Germline CDR1 and CDR2: LNHNV and YYDKDF (reference sequence). As DNA, the CDR3 is TGTGCCACCAGCAGAGCGGGGACTAGCAACGAGCAGTACTTC. Translated: CATSRAGTSNEQYF.

This rearrangement joins TRBV7-9 to TRBJ2-7, with D possibly matching TRBD2 (6 bases). Germline V gene data show CDR1 as SEHNR and CDR2 as FQNEAQ (reference sequence). The V end lost 5 bases, the J end lost 1 base, and 21 bases lay between the germline ends. This CDR3 is built from 17 residues. Here the CDR3 reads CASSPIDSGEGSYEQYF. The CDR3 region has the DNA TGTGCCAGCAGCCCGATCGATAGCGGAGAGGGGTCCTACGAGCAGTACTTC.

The chain recombines TRBV11-1 with TRBJ2-3; 7 positions agree with TRBD1. V shed 6 bases, J shed 3 bases, and the junction held 12 bases outside the gene matches. The length of the CDR3 is 16 residues. Germline V CDR1 and CDR2: SGHAT, FQDESV (reference sequence). The CDR3 DNA reads as TGTGCCAGCAGTTCGCGAGACAGGGTCGGAACAGATACGCAGTATTTT. This translates into CASSSRDRVGTDTQYF.

The chain has TRBV11-2 and TRBJ1-3; maybe TRBD1 (6 bases). CDR1 is SGHAT and CDR2 is FQNNGV in the germline V gene. The germline V and J ends were trimmed by 1 base and 0 bases, with 10 bases remaining between them. The CDR3 consists of 16 residues. The DNA of the CDR3 is TGTGCCAGCAGCTTAGCCAAGGGGGGCTCTGGAAACACCATATATTTT. Translation gives CASSLAKGGSGNTIYF.

The chain is built from TRBV6-5 and TRBJ1-4; D gene unclear. The CDR3 runs to 14 residues. Looked up from germline, CDR1 is MNHEY and CDR2 is SVGAGI. V gave up 5 bases and J gave up 5 bases, with 12 bases separating them. CDR3 coding DNA: TGTGCCAGCAGTGAACTTAACAGCAATGAAAAACTGTTTTTT. Amino acids: CASSELNSNEKLFF.

DNA of the CDR3: TGTGCCAGCAGTGGAGCTTACTACAATGAGCAGTTCTTC. The encoded protein is CASSGAYYNEQFF. The rearrangement uses TRBV6-5 and TRBJ2-1, with unresolved D. Deletions cut 5 bases from V and 3 bases from J, with 8 bases between. Germline V lookup: CDR1 MNHEY, CDR2 SVGAGI. The CDR3 is made up of 13 amino acids.

J is TRBJ2-5 and V is TRBV19; TRBD2 is a possible D gene (5 bases). The CDR3 spans 15 residues. Germline V CDR1 and CDR2: LNHDA, SQIVND (reference sequence). V was clipped by 1 base and J by 3 bases, with 12 bases between them. The CDR3 protein is CASSIGGLTEETQYF. CDR3 nucleotides: TGTGCCAGTAGTATAGGTGGACTCACGGAAGAGACCCAGTACTTC.

The chain links TRBV2 to TRBJ2-2; a weak D match, TRBD2 (6 bases). V was trimmed by 0 bases and J by 4 bases, leaving 15 bases between them. The germline V gene encodes CDR1 SNHLY and CDR2 FYNNEI. This CDR3 is built from 17 residues. CDR3 residues: CASSEARLAGPTGELFF. Written as DNA, the CDR3 is TGTGCCAGCAGTGAAGCCCGGCTTGCGGGGCCCACCGGGGAGCTGTTTTTT.

The chain has TRBV11-1 and TRBJ1-4, with 8 bases identical to TRBD1. The length of the CDR3 is 14 residues. Germline V gives CDR1 SGHAT, CDR2 FQDESV (reference sequence). V dropped 4 bases and J dropped 8; count of bases not matched to a gene: 6. The CDR3 region is CASSSGTGGEKLFF. The CDR3 region has the DNA TGTGCCAGCAGCTCCGGGACAGGAGGAGAAAAACTGTTTTTT.

This chain joins TRBV5-5 and TRBJ1-2; D ambiguous. This CDR3 has 15 amino acids. The V and J ends lost 5 bases and 5 bases respectively, with 19 bases between them. CDR1 SGHKS and CDR2 YYEKEE come from the germline V gene (reference sequence). CDR3 bases: TGTGCCAGCAGTTTAGGCGGACTCGAGGTTTATGGCTACACCTTC. Protein sequence: CASSLGGLEVYGYTF.

The chain carries TRBV10-3 and TRBJ2-5; 9 nucleotides line up with TRBD1. V lost 4 bases to trimming and J lost 5 bases; unmatched junction nucleotides: 8. The germline V gene encodes CDR1 ENHRY and CDR2 SYGVKD. The CDR3 sequence is 15 residues long. The CDR3 DNA reads TGTGCCATCAGTGCGAACAGGGGGCGCGGGGAGACCCAGTACTTC. Its protein product is CAISANRGRGETQYF.

This rearrangement joins TRBV6-5 to TRBJ2-5; unclear D gene. This CDR3 contains 9 residues. V dropped 8 bases and J dropped 5 bases, with 3 bases sitting between them. The germline gives CDR1 MNHEY, CDR2 SVGAGI. CDR3 in DNA: TGTGCCAGCGGGGAGACCCAGTACTTC. Protein product: CASGETQYF.

The V gene is TRBV10-1, the J gene TRBJ2-1; the match to TRBD1 covers 7 bases. CDR3 length: 16 amino acids. V lost 0 bases and J lost 4; bases outside the gene matches: 6. Germline V CDR1 and CDR2: WNHNN, SYGVQD (reference sequence). CDR3 DNA: TGCGCCAGCAGTGAGTCGATACCAGGGGGTTACAATGAGCAGTTCTTC. Residues: CASSESIPGGYNEQFF.

Of note for this clone: The identical CDR3 is also encoded by other nucleotide sequences in the sample. This rearrangement joins TRBV18 to TRBJ1-5; D perhaps matches TRBD1 (5 bases). Deletions cut 3 bases from V and 0 bases from J, with 9 bases between. Looked up from germline, CDR1 is KGHSH and CDR2 is LQKENI. This CDR3 contains 15 residues. CDR3: CASSPGTDSNQPQHF. In nucleotides, the CDR3 is TGTGCCAGCTCACCGGGGACGGATAGCAATCAGCCCCAGCATTTT.

The chain links TRBV5-1 to TRBJ1-1; 7 bases are shared with TRBD1. The CDR3 sequence is 14 residues long. The V gene end was trimmed by 0 bases and the J gene end by 5 bases; junction bases not matched to a gene: 4. Looked up from germline, CDR1 is SGHRS and CDR2 is YFSETQ. The CDR3 DNA reads TGCGCCAGCAGCTTGGAACAGGGGAGGACTGAAGCTTTCTTT. Its protein product is CASSLEQGRTEAFF. The whole variable domain, remainder taken from reference TRBV5-1 and TRBJ1-1, is KAGVTQTPRYLIKTRGQQVTLSCSPISGHRSVSWYQQTPGQGLQFLFEYFSETQRNKGNFPGRFSGRQFSNSRSEMNVSTLELGDSALYLCASSLEQGRTEAFFGQGTRLTVV.

A word on this clone: At the DNA level, this CDR3 is encoded by other sequences in the same sample as well. The chain uses TRBV7-2 and TRBJ2-4; TRBD1 aligns across 8 bases. Germline V gene lookup returns CDR1 SGHTA and CDR2 FQGNSA. This CDR3 spans 17 amino acids. V lost 5 bases to trimming and J lost 2 bases; unmatched junction nucleotides: 11. This CDR3 is CASSPVGDRGPKNIQYF. In DNA form, the CDR3 reads TGTGCCAGCAGCCCGGTAGGAGACAGGGGTCCCAAAAACATTCAGTACTTC.

The chain recombines TRBV5-1 with TRBJ2-3; perhaps TRBD1 as D (5 bases). The V gene's germline CDR1 is SGHRS and CDR2 YFSETQ. V shed 5 bases and J shed 8 bases, with 12 bases lying between them. The CDR3 has 12 amino acids. The CDR3 here is CASRKGDSTQYF. CDR3 coding DNA: TGCGCCAGCAGGAAGGGCGACAGTACGCAGTATTTT.

The chain uses TRBV10-1 and TRBJ2-2; D perhaps matches TRBD1 (6 bases). Between the trimmed V and J ends, which lost 6 bases and 1 base, there was a span of 9 bases. The CDR3 has 14 residues. Germline V gene data show CDR1 as WNHNN and CDR2 as SYGVQD (reference sequence). The CDR3 sequence is CASRTDRNTGELFF. The CDR3 region has the DNA TGCGCCAGCAGGACGGACAGGAACACCGGGGAGCTGTTTTTT.

V gene TRBV10-3 combines with J gene TRBJ1-5; D gene unclear. Germline V gives CDR1 ENHRY, CDR2 SYGVKD. Trimming shortened V by 3 bases and J by 6 bases, and 9 bases separated the two germline ends. The CDR3 contains 13 residues. The CDR3 bases are TGTGCCATCAGTGACCAAGAGGGTCAGCCCCAGCATTTT. Amino acids: CAISDQEGQPQHF.

V is TRBV2 and J is TRBJ1-3; the D gene is possibly TRBD1 (6 bases). CDR3 length equals 15 residues. The V gene's germline CDR1 is SNHLY and CDR2 FYNNEI. Trimming removed 4 bases at V and 0 bases at J, with 10 bases between. In DNA form, the CDR3 reads TGTGCCAGCAGTGGACAGGCTTTCTCTGGAAACACCATATATTTT. Translating it yields CASSGQAFSGNTIYF. Combining the CDR3 with reference TRBV2 and TRBJ1-3 gives the whole variable domain EPEVTQTPSHQVTQMGQEVILRCVPISNHLYFYWYRQILGQKVEFLVSFYNNEISEKSEIFDDQFSVERPDGSNFTLKIRSTKLEDSAMYFCASSGQAFSGNTIYFGEGSWLTVV.

This clone occurred a few times. The V gene is TRBV7-9, the J gene TRBJ1-2; D ambiguous. The germline CDR1 and CDR2 sequences are SEHNR and FQNEAQ (reference sequence). Trimming removed 5 bases at V and 0 bases at J, with 7 bases between. This CDR3 comprises 13 residues. CDR3 residues: CASSDQANYGYTF. The CDR3 DNA follows: TGTGCCAGCAGCGATCAAGCTAACTATGGCTACACCTTC.